Presented here are 13 T cell receptor beta chains from one specimen sequenced in a study of CD8+CD57+ T cells in acquired aplastic anemia (dated by TCRdb to the late 2010s). Patients chosen for sequencing had shown expansion of CD8+CD57+ cells by flow cytometry. Sequencing used an Illumina HiSeq 2000. TCR beta VDJ combination and CDR3 sequence profiling used genomic DNA as the template. The public sequencing data were trimmed at Q25 with fastp and processed into clonotypes with MiXCR by TCRdb, which kept only in-frame beta chains. When rows share a CDR3 protein, they turn into one entry using the most common DNA and genes. This sample comprises about 180,000 distinct CDR3 sequences, around 50% of them detected only once. The leading ten clones occupy over 10% of the sample. Material for sequencing was sorted CD4+, CD8+, or CD8+CD57+ T cells (not recorded which) from PBMCs. These receptors originate from a human donor with aplastic anemia.

This chain uses TRBV20-1 with TRBJ1-1; the D is unclear. CDR1 and CDR2 (germline): DFQATT, SNEGSKA (reference sequence). The length of the CDR3 is 13 residues. Trimming took off 4 bases at V and 4 bases at J, with 13 bases between the two ends. The CDR3 here is CSATNLGSTEAFF. The CDR3 region has the DNA TGCAGTGCTACCAACTTGGGGAGCACTGAAGCTTTCTTT.

The V gene is TRBV11-2, the J gene TRBJ2-7, with 13 bases aligning to TRBD2. The CDR3 runs 16 residues. Looked up from germline, CDR1 is SGHAT and CDR2 is FQNNGV. V lost 3 bases, J lost 6 bases, and 8 bases stayed unmatched. For the CDR3, the DNA is TGTGCCAGCAGCTTGGACGGACTAGCGGGAGCTGTCGAGCAGTACTTC. Translation: CASSLDGLAGAVEQYF.

A word on this clonotype: A much larger clone lies one base from this, so it may be a read error. The chain has TRBV6-1 and TRBJ1-1; D perhaps matches TRBD1 (6 bases). From germline, CDR1 is MNHNS and CDR2 SASEGT. The CDR3 has 12 amino acids. Trimming pared 8 bases from V and 9 bases from J, leaving 16 bases between. The CDR3 DNA follows: TGTGCCAGCGGCACAGAACAGGGTAAAGCTTTCTTT. This sequence encodes CASGTEQGKAFF.

At least ten counts were recorded for this clonotype. The chain carries TRBV5-6 and TRBJ1-2; D is ambiguous. In germline, CDR1 is SGHDT, CDR2 YYEEEE. The V and J ends lost 2 bases and 13 bases respectively, with 15 bases between them. CDR3 length equals 12 residues. CDR3 bases: TGTGCCAGCAGCTTCCCGGGCAGGTTCAGCACCTTC. Translating it yields CASSFPGRFSTF.

The chain employs TRBV10-3 and TRBJ2-2; D is perhaps TRBD1 or TRBD2 (5 bases each). This CDR3 has 14 amino acids. Looked up from germline, CDR1 is ENHRY and CDR2 is SYGVKD. The V end was cut by 9 bases, the J end by 5 bases, with 16 bases between. DNA for the CDR3: TGTGCCATTAAGACAGAGGGGACGACCGGGGAGCTGTTTTTT. Amino acids: CAIKTEGTTGELFF.

This clonotype occurred many times. The genes are TRBV20-1 and TRBJ2-7, with 9 bases fitting TRBD1. Germline-derived CDR1 and CDR2 are DFQATT and SNEGSKA (reference sequence). The CDR3 contains 16 residues. V was clipped by 3 bases and J by 2 bases; unmatched bases: 11. CDR3 sequence reads: CSASRAGTGRAYEQYF. In nucleotides, the CDR3 is TGCAGTGCTAGTAGGGCCGGGACAGGGAGGGCCTACGAGCAGTACTTC.

This clonotype was found many times. The CDR3 region is CASSITGRVESNQPQHF. The CDR3 region has the DNA TGTGCCAGCAGTATCACAGGTCGGGTAGAGAGCAATCAGCCCCAGCATTTT. The chain employs TRBV6-1 and TRBJ1-5; tentative D call: TRBD1 (5 bases). Trimming removed 5 bases from V and 1 base from J, with 18 bases in between. In germline, CDR1 is MNHNS, CDR2 SASEGT. The CDR3 loop spans 17 amino acids.

Ten or more counts support this clonotype. The rearrangement links TRBV15 to TRBJ2-7; 8 bases line up with TRBD2. The CDR3 totals 18 residues. The germline V gene encodes CDR1 LNHNV and CDR2 YYDKDF (reference sequence). Unmatched junction bases numbered 12, after V lost 2 bases and J lost 0 bases. CDR3 region: CATSRKFAAGTSSYEQYF. CDR3 in DNA: TGTGCCACCAGCAGAAAGTTCGCGGCAGGGACTAGCTCCTACGAGCAGTACTTC.

The CDR3 loop reads CASSWEDRMNTEAFF. The CDR3 coding sequence is TGTGCCAGCAGCTGGGAGGACCGAATGAACACTGAAGCTTTCTTT. The chain is built from TRBV5-5 and TRBJ1-1; the D is unclear. The CDR3 length is 15 residues. Trimming left V 3 bases short and J 0 bases short, with 12 bases between. The germline V gene has CDR1 SGHKS and CDR2 YYEKEE (reference sequence).

The sample holds many counts of this clonotype. The gene calls are TRBV6-5 and TRBJ2-3, with TRBD2 matching 14 bases. This CDR3 is built from 17 residues. Germline CDR1 is MNHEY and CDR2 is SVGAGI. Trimming cost V 2 bases and J 6 bases; bases outside gene matches: 7. The CDR3 coding sequence is TGTGCCAGCAGTTACCGCGGACTAGCGGGGGGAACGGATACGCAGTATTTT. This sequence encodes CASSYRGLAGGTDTQYF.

The V call is TRBV7-2, the J call TRBJ1-6; D remains ambiguous. The CDR3 sequence is 13 residues long. The germline V gene encodes CDR1 SGHTA and CDR2 FQGNSA. Between the trimmed V and J ends, which lost 5 bases and 10 bases, there was a span of 12 bases. The CDR3 bases are TGTGCCAGCAGCCCCAGTCGGAGATCACCCCTCCACTTT. It translates to CASSPSRRSPLHF.

This clonotype was detected ten times or more. V and J are TRBV6-4 and TRBJ2-2, with 10 bases fitting TRBD1. V lost 4 bases to trimming and J lost 6 bases; unmatched junction nucleotides: 5. Germline loops: CDR1 MRHNA, CDR2 SNTAGT. The CDR3 consists of 15 residues. CDR3 protein: CASSGSGQGAGELFF. DNA of the CDR3: TGTGCCAGCAGTGGGTCTGGACAGGGGGCCGGGGAGCTGTTTTTT.

The chain couples TRBV4-2 to TRBJ1-5; perhaps TRBD1 as D (5 bases). This CDR3 is 15 amino acids long. CDR1 and CDR2 (germline): LGHNA, YNFKEQ. The V end was cut by 3 bases, the J end by 5 bases, with 14 bases between. CDR3 amino acids: CASSQTPEGYQPQHF. CDR3 DNA sequence: TGTGCCAGCAGCCAGACCCCCGAGGGGTATCAGCCCCAGCATTTT.